What follows describes a single TCR beta chain. Both 60 Vbeta primers and 13 Jbeta primers went into the PCR. Assay: immunoSEQ multiplex PCR; the TCRdb copy retains only in-frame clones and omits some. The sample lists some 170,000 clones, approximately 84% occurring once. These data originate in a study of cytomegalovirus exposure and HLA in healthy donors. The V gene lost 6 bases and the J gene lost 2 bases, with 9 bases spanning the gap. Germline V gene data show CDR1 as MDHEN and CDR2 as SYDVKM. The CDR3 sequence is 13 residues long. This chain uses TRBV28 with TRBJ2-3; tentatively, D is TRBD2 (6 bases). Material: PBMCs. The TCR comes from a female donor in good health and CMV-seronegative. In nucleotides, the CDR3 is TGTGCCAGCAGACCACTAGCCACAGATACGCAGTATTTT. Amino acids: CASRPLATDTQYF.